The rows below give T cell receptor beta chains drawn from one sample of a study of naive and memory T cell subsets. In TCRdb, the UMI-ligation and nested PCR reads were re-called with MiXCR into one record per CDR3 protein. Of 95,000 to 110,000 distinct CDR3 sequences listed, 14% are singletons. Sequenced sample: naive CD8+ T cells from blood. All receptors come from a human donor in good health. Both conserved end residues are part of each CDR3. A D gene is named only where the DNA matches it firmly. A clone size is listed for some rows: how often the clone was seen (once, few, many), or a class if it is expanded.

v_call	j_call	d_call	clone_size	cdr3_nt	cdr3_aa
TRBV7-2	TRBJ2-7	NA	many	TGTGCCAGCAGCTTAGCAGGGTCCGAGCAGTACTTC	CASSLAGSEQYF
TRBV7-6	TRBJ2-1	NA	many	TGTGCCAGCAGCTTAAGTGCGATGGTCAATGAGCAGTTCTTC	CASSLSAMVNEQFF
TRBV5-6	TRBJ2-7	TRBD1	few	TGTGCCAGCAGCCCGCCGCCGGGACAGGGTTACTCCTACGAGCAGTACTTC	CASSPPPGQGYSYEQYF
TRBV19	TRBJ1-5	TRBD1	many	TGTGCCAGTAACACGGGGACAGGGAACAATCAGCCCCAGCATTTT	CASNTGTGNNQPQHF
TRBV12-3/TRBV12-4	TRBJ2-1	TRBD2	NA	TGTGCCAGCACCGCTGGACTAGCGGGAGGTCATGAGCAGTTCTTC	CASTAGLAGGHEQFF
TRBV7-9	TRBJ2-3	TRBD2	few	TGTGCCAGCAGCTCGCCGGGACTAGCGGGGGGGCCCTCAGATACGCAGTATTTT	CASSSPGLAGGPSDTQYF
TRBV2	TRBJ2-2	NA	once	TGTGCCAGCATTGCTCTTGATACCGGGGAGCTGTTTTTT	CASIALDTGELFF
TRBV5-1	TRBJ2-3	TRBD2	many	TGCGCCAGCAGCTCAGGACTAGCGGGTTCAGATACGCAGTATTTT	CASSSGLAGSDTQYF
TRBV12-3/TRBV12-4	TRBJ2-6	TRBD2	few	TGTGCCAGCAGTCAACCTAGCGGGAGGGACTCTGGGGCCAACGTCCTGACTTTC	CASSQPSGRDSGANVLTF
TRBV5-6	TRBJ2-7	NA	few	TGTGCCAGCAGCGACGACAGCGTTCCCCACTACGAGCAGTACTTC	CASSDDSVPHYEQYF
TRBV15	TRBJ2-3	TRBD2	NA	TGTGCCACCAGCACTAGCGGGGGGGCAGATACGCAGTATTTT	CATSTSGGADTQYF
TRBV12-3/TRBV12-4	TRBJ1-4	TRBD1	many	TGTGCCAGCACCTCTACCACAGGGGGAGCCCTTGGGGAACTGTTTTTT	CASTSTTGGALGELFF
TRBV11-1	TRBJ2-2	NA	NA	TGTGCCAGCAGCTCCGGGACTTCGAACACCGGGGAGCTGTTTTTT	CASSSGTSNTGELFF
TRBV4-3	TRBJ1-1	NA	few	TGCGCCAGCAGCCAGAAGGGGGTCAGAACTGAAGCTTTCTTT	CASSQKGVRTEAFF
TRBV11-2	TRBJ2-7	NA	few	TGTGCCAGCAGCTCTCGGGACAATAGGTACGAGCAGTACTTC	CASSSRDNRYEQYF
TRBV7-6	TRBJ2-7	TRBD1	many	TGTGCCAGCAGCTCCGGGACAGGGGCAGTCGAGCAGTACTTC	CASSSGTGAVEQYF
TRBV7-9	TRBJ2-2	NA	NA	TGTGCCAACCAATTGAGGTTCGCGAACACCGGGGAGCTGTTTTTT	CANQLRFANTGELFF
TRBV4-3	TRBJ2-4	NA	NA	TGCGCCAGCAGCCAAGATTCAGGGTCCAAAAACATTCAGTACTTC	CASSQDSGSKNIQYF
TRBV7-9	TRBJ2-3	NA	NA	TGTGCCAGCAGCTTAAACCCCCTTGACAGCTACACAGATACGCAGTATTTT	CASSLNPLDSYTDTQYF
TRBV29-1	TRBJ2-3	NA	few	TGCAGCGTTGGGGAGGTGCAGTATTTT	CSVGEVQYF
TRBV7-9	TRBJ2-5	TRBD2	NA	TGTGCCAGCAGCTTAGTTCCTCCTAGCGGACAAGAGACCCAGTACTTC	CASSLVPPSGQETQYF
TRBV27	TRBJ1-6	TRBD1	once	TGTGCCAGCAGTCAAACGACAGGGCTGCCACCCCTCCACTTT	CASSQTTGLPPLHF
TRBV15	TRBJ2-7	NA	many	TGTGCCACCAGCAGAGATCGTCGGGGTTACGAGCAGTACTTC	CATSRDRRGYEQYF